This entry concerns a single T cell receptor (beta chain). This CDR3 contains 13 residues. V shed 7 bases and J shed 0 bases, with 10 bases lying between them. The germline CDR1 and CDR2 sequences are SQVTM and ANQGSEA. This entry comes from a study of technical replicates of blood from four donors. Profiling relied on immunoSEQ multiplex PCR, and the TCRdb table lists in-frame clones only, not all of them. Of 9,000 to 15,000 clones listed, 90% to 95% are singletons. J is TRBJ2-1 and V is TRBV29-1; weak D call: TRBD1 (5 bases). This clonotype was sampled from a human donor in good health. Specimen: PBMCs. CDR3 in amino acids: CSATTDSYNEQFF. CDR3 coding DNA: TGCAGCGCTACGACAGACTCCTACAATGAGCAGTTCTTC.